Following are 12 T cell receptor beta chains from one sample sequenced in a study of cytomegalovirus exposure and HLA in healthy donors. The PCR employed 60 Vbeta primers together with 13 Jbeta primers. The data were produced by immunoSEQ multiplex PCR, yet TCRdb's version contains in-frame clones alone and is incomplete. The data show about 190,000 clones, around 90% seen once. Source material: PBMCs. These receptors were taken from a boy between 2 and 10 years old in good health and CMV-seronegative.

This chain joins TRBV5-1 and TRBJ1-1; perhaps TRBD1 as D (5 bases). CDR1 and CDR2 (germline): SGHRS, YFSETQ. V was pared by 4 bases and J by 8 bases, with 15 bases between. The CDR3 runs to 13 residues. The CDR3 bases are TGCGCCAGCAGCCCCTTCAGAGACAGCGAAGCTTTCTTT. This sequence encodes CASSPFRDSEAFF. Variable domain in full (rest from reference TRBV5-1 and TRBJ1-1): KAGVTQTPRYLIKTRGQQVTLSCSPISGHRSVSWYQQTPGQGLQFLFEYFSETQRNKGNFPGRFSGRQFSNSRSEMNVSTLELGDSALYLCASSPFRDSEAFFGQGTRLTVV.

This clone occurred once. The gene calls are TRBV7-6 and TRBJ2-5; TRBD2 matches 10 bases. The CDR3 covers 17 residues. V dropped 2 bases and J dropped 2; count of bases not matched to a gene: 8. Germline V CDR1 and CDR2: SGHVS, FNYEAQ. The DNA of the CDR3 is TGTGCCAGCAGCTTACGGCTAGCGGGGGCCACACAAGAGACCCAGTACTTC. Translation gives CASSLRLAGATQETQYF.

This clone has more than one count but fewer than ten. The chain joins TRBV4-1 to TRBJ1-1; D uncertain. V was pared by 2 bases and J by 4 bases, with 14 bases between. Germline lookup yields CDR1 MGHRA and CDR2 YSYEKL. This CDR3 has 15 amino acids. Here the CDR3 DNA reads TGCGCCAGCAGCCAACCGACCCTAGGTGGCACTGAAGCTTTCTTT. The encoded protein is CASSQPTLGGTEAFF.

This chain connects TRBV10-1 to TRBJ2-2; tentative D call: TRBD2 (6 bases). The V end was cut by 2 bases, the J end by 3 bases, with 10 bases between. The CDR3 runs 15 residues. Germline CDR1 and CDR2: WNHNN and SYGVQD (reference sequence). The CDR3: CASSEVRGYTGELFF. Here the CDR3 DNA reads TGCGCCAGCAGTGAGGTGCGGGGTTACACCGGGGAGCTGTTTTTT.

The rearrangement links TRBV9 to TRBJ2-3, with D tentatively TRBD2 (5 bases). The germline gives CDR1 SGDLS, CDR2 YYNGEE. This CDR3 spans 15 amino acids. Deletions cut 0 bases from V and 3 bases from J, with 11 bases between. CDR3: CASSVVEGRTDTQYF. CDR3 nucleotides: TGTGCCAGCAGCGTAGTTGAGGGTAGGACAGATACGCAGTATTTT.

J is TRBJ1-1 and V is TRBV18; 9 positions match TRBD1. Germline V gives CDR1 KGHSH, CDR2 LQKENI. The CDR3 has 13 amino acids. With V trimmed by 3 bases and J by 8 bases, 4 bases remained unmatched. The chain's CDR3 is CASSPYRGQEAFF. The DNA for the CDR3 is TGTGCCAGCTCACCGTACAGGGGGCAGGAAGCTTTCTTT. Drawing the rest from reference TRBV18 and TRBJ1-1, the complete variable domain is NAGVMQNPRHLVRRRGQEARLRCSPMKGHSHVYWYRQLPEEGLKFMVYLQKENIIDESGMPKERFSAEFPKEGPSILRIQQVVRGDSAAYFCASSPYRGQEAFFGQGTRLTVV.

The genes are TRBV14 and TRBJ2-7, with 7 positions matching TRBD2. Trimming cost V 5 bases and J 0 bases; bases outside gene matches: 10. Germline V gene lookup returns CDR1 SGHDN and CDR2 FVKESK. The CDR3 covers 16 residues. The CDR3 reads CASSGRASGSSYEQYF. CDR3 bases: TGTGCCAGCAGCGGACGGGCTAGCGGAAGCTCCTACGAGCAGTACTTC.

The sample holds one count of this clone. This chain joins TRBV18 and TRBJ2-3; D may be TRBD2 (5 bases). Germline V CDR1 and CDR2: KGHSH, LQKENI. V lost 3 bases, J lost 5 bases, and 24 bases lay in between. The CDR3 totals 18 residues. In DNA, the CDR3 is TGTGCCAGCTCACCCCCTGGTATACTAGTGAGTATGCGAGATACGCAGTATTTT. Protein sequence: CASSPPGILVSMRDTQYF.

V gene TRBV28 combines with J gene TRBJ1-2; TRBD1 is a possible D gene (6 bases). The germline V gene encodes CDR1 MDHEN and CDR2 SYDVKM. V lost 2 bases and J 7 bases, leaving 11 bases between the germline ends. This CDR3 spans 13 amino acids. CDR3 bases: TGTGCCAGCAGTTTAGGACAGATGAGTGGCTACACCTTC. It encodes CASSLGQMSGYTF.

The J gene is TRBJ2-7, the V gene TRBV2; D perhaps matches TRBD2 (5 bases). Germline CDR1 reads SNHLY; CDR2 reads FYNNEI. V was shortened by 7 bases and J by 1 base, with 14 bases between the two germline ends. The CDR3 runs 14 residues. The CDR3 is CASIEGGRSYEQYF. The DNA of the CDR3 is TGTGCCAGCATCGAGGGCGGCAGATCCTACGAGCAGTACTTC. Full variable domain (remainder filled in from reference TRBV2 and TRBJ2-7): EPEVTQTPSHQVTQMGQEVILRCVPISNHLYFYWYRQILGQKVEFLVSFYNNEISEKSEIFDDQFSVERPDGSNFTLKIRSTKLEDSAMYFCASIEGGRSYEQYFGPGTRLTVT.

V gene TRBV11-2 combines with J gene TRBJ2-4; D unresolved. Per the germline V gene, CDR1 is SGHAT and CDR2 is FQNNGV. This CDR3 is 13 amino acids long. V was clipped by 0 bases and J by 4 bases, with 4 bases between them. In nucleotides, the CDR3 is TGTGCCAGCAGCTTAGAACTTAAAAACATTCAGTACTTC. Amino acids: CASSLELKNIQYF.

The V and J genes are TRBV28 and TRBJ2-1; TRBD1 agrees at 8 bases. The germline V gene has CDR1 MDHEN and CDR2 SYDVKM. The V and J ends lost 3 bases and 8 bases, in that order; junction bases with no gene match: 9. This CDR3 contains 15 residues. The CDR3: CASSFLAGQGDEQFF. The DNA of the CDR3 is TGTGCCAGCAGTTTTCTAGCAGGACAGGGAGATGAGCAGTTCTTC.